These 5 T cell receptor beta chains were all obtained from the same sample, sequenced in a study of T cells in Graves' hyperthyroidism and ophthalmopathy. From RNA transcripts, TCR beta CDR3 regions were amplified. In the first-round RT-PCR of the TCR CDR3, the HTBI primer set was used. TCRdb reprocessed the multiplex PCR reads via MiXCR and lists one record per CDR3 protein. The profile shows fewer than 750,000 distinct CDR3 sequences, approximately 14% of them singletons. The sequencing input was blood. The origin of the receptors is a woman aged 50 to 65 with Graves' ophthalmopathy.

This clonotype has a count of ten or more. The chain has TRBV7-9 and TRBJ2-1; no firm D call. Per the germline V gene, CDR1 is SEHNR and CDR2 is FQNEAQ (reference sequence). V lost 4 bases and J lost 3, with 13 bases in between. CDR3 length: 15 residues. The DNA for the CDR3 is TGTGCCAGCAGCTATCCGGGTTCGGTCTACAATGAGCAGTTCTTC. Protein product: CASSYPGSVYNEQFF.

The chain combines TRBV7-2 with TRBJ1-5, with D possibly TRBD1 on 5 matching bases. Germline values: CDR1 SGHTA, CDR2 FQGNSA. V was shortened by 5 bases and J by 0 bases, with 11 bases between the two germline ends. There are 15 residues in the CDR3. This CDR3 reads CASSIRQYSNQPQHF. The CDR3, as DNA: TGTGCCAGCAGCATAAGACAGTATAGCAATCAGCCCCAGCATTTT.

This chain uses TRBV18 with TRBJ2-2; D ambiguous. V shed 1 base and J shed 4 bases, with 10 bases lying between them. CDR3 length: 15 amino acids. Germline CDR1 and CDR2: KGHSH and LQKENI. The DNA for the CDR3 is TGTGCCAGCTCACCACGTCAGGCCTTCACCGGGGAGCTGTTTTTT. It specifies CASSPRQAFTGELFF.

This chain joins TRBV2 and TRBJ1-1; D ambiguous. The V gene's germline CDR1 is SNHLY and CDR2 FYNNEI. Trimming took off 0 bases at V and 0 bases at J, with 8 bases between the two ends. The CDR3 covers 15 residues. As DNA, the CDR3 is TGTGCCAGCAGTGAAGCGCTGACGGTGAACACTGAAGCTTTCTTT. It encodes CASSEALTVNTEAFF. Full variable domain (outside the CDR3, taken from reference TRBV2 and TRBJ1-1): EPEVTQTPSHQVTQMGQEVILRCVPISNHLYFYWYRQILGQKVEFLVSFYNNEISEKSEIFDDQFSVERPDGSNFTLKIRSTKLEDSAMYFCASSEALTVNTEAFFGQGTRLTVV.

This clonotype has a count of ten or more. The V gene is TRBV28, the J gene TRBJ1-5, with 9 bases aligning to TRBD1. Unmatched junction bases numbered 13, after V lost 6 bases and J lost 4 bases. The length of the CDR3 is 17 residues. Germline V gene lookup returns CDR1 MDHEN and CDR2 SYDVKM. The DNA of the CDR3 is TGTGCCAGCAGCCAAAAGGAGGCACAGGGGGCGAATCAGCCCCAGCATTTT. Translated, it gives CASSQKEAQGANQPQHF.